The clone carrying this T cell receptor (beta chain) appeared a single time. Its antigen remains unknown. Trimming took off 6 bases at V and 3 bases at J, with 12 bases between the two ends. Germline CDR1 MNHEY, CDR2 SMNVEV (reference sequence). The CDR3 totals 13 residues. Documented time point: week 35, safety follow-up. In every dose of vaccine, 300 ug of mutant IDH1 20-mer peptide was given alongside topical imiquimod. The protocol was immunoSEQ multiplex PCR, while the TCRdb copy is restricted to in-frame clones and leaves out a portion. Of tens of thousands of clones listed, approximately 80% are singletons. The sample is drawn from a study of a mutant IDH1 vaccine in newly diagnosed glioma.

Sequences were derived from PBMCs, sampled from a glioma patient whose treatment included an IDH1 peptide vaccine. The source is a man aged 40-55 years with glioma. The V and J genes are TRBV27 and TRBJ2-7; TRBD2 is a possible D gene (6 bases). Here the CDR3 DNA reads TGTGCCAGCAGAGGGGCGGGGCTCTACGAGCAGTACTTC. This gives the protein CASRGAGLYEQYF.